This T cell receptor (beta chain) was identified during a study of Tregs in tolerant kidney transplant recipients (dated by TCRdb to between 2018 and 2020). Regarding the study in general: The transplants used related donors along with nonmyeloablative bone marrow transplantation, and in the human trials mixed chimerism was transient. The study applied TCRbeta sequencing to find donor-specific regulatory T cells before combined kidney and bone marrow transplantation and then followed those same cells after transplant.

Cut back by 5 bases and 3 bases, the V and J ends lie 22 bases apart. Taken from the germline V gene (reference sequence), the CDR1 and CDR2 loops are SEHNR and FQNEAQ. The CDR3 runs 17 amino acids, cysteine and phenylalanine included. The CDR3 DNA has 51 bases and is translated from base 1. Beyond this particular receptor, the publication reports: Because the study included only a small number of patients, the results must be confirmed in larger populations and under other immunosuppression protocols. Although technical replication error seemed to be minimal, the question of biological reproducibility was not addressed directly. PCR primers changed over time for some patients, so nucleotide-level comparison across those patients' samples was not possible. Expanding Tregs with activated donor B cells appeared to identify the most biologically relevant and donor-specific TCRbeta repertoire. Donor-specific Treg expansion was found to exceed global Treg expansion in tolerant patients, suggesting antigen-driven rather than nonspecific expansion.

The time point label for this specimen denotes: blood sample drawn before combined kidney and bone marrow transplant. Thawed PBMCs were FACS-sorted into unstimulated Tregs (CD4+CD25+CD127-), CD4+ non-Tregs (CD4+CD25-), CD4 cells and CD8 cells. The patients were several recipients of combined kidney and bone marrow transplants from the ITN036ST trial, and samples were available only from these trial subjects. Healthy control blood was processed by Ficoll density gradient to PBMCs and cryopreserved; patient PBMCs were collected before and after transplant. Comments on this clone: It has no known antigen specificity. No quality values exist for individual bases; no much larger clone is one base distant.

For TCRbeta CDR3 sequencing, genomic DNA was extracted from sorted cells using the QIAGEN DNeasy Blood and Tissue Kit. High-throughput TCRbeta CDR3 sequencing, which included PCR amplification with bias correction and internal controls, was done commercially through immunoSEQ. As for the original processing: Unique productive TCRbeta sequences were defined by CDR3 nucleotide sequence when primers matched and otherwise by CDR3 amino acid sequence together with Vbeta and Jbeta genes. As a correction for sorting error, sequences shared between sorted populations at a frequency ratio of 2:1 or less were discarded, and the remaining shared sequences were assigned to the higher population. Donor-reactive sequences were defined as at least 5-fold expanded in CFSE-low cells versus unstimulated cells, with frequency of at least 0.01% in CFSE-low cells. Jensen-Shannon divergence calculated on the top 100 TCRbeta sequences ranked by frequency was used to measure repertoire divergence. For any sample with multiple sequencing runs, sorting error was corrected in each run separately before the runs were pooled. Sourced from immuneACCESS, this table was stored by TCRdb with only in-frame sequences that have V and J called. A share of the clones is absent; for the studies checked, an unresolved V gene accounts for under half, and the remainder has no known explanation. V, J and clone size derive from that table, while D and trimming were established from the DNA sequence. The sample table lists about 69,000 clones, about 89% of them with a count of one. Jointly, the top ten make up approximately 0.4% of the sample.

This clonotype was sampled from a human donor who received a combined kidney and bone marrow transplant. Sequencing used CD4+ T cells from blood, obtained before the transplant. The chain employs TRBV7-9 and TRBJ1-1; matching of 6 bases hints at TRBD1 as the D gene. The CDR3: CASSRKGTTGQDTEAFF. The DNA sequence follows: TGTGCCAGCAGCAGAAAAGGAACAACAGGGCAGGACACTGAAGCTTTCTTT.